This TCR beta chain was recovered during a study of cytomegalovirus exposure and HLA in healthy donors. The CDR3 consists of 12 residues. The V gene lost 5 bases and the J gene lost 3 bases, with 4 bases spanning the gap. Per the germline V gene, CDR1 is SGHTA and CDR2 is FQGNSA. Primers: 60 Vbeta forward and 13 Jbeta reverse. The repertoire was sequenced with immunoSEQ multiplex PCR; TCRdb's copy has only in-frame clones and lacks some. With fewer than 100,000 clones in the sample, the ten largest clones hold 0.58%. Donors were ostensibly healthy at sampling, although undocumented immune exposures were probable. Turning to this clone: The target antigen is unknown.

Study-wide findings and caveats: Per a later analysis, about 17,000 TCR beta sequences showed association with HLA alleles at 0.05 false discovery rate. Prior analysis indicated that the majority of TCR beta V segments exhibited productivity approximately 87% or approximately 30% of the time. Confirmation was obtained in vitro that a few CMV-associated chains are specific for CMV antigens.

The genes are TRBV7-2 and TRBJ2-2; the D is unclear. The TCR comes from a man over 45 in good health and CMV-seronegative. Material for sequencing was PBMCs. The CDR3 DNA sequence: TGTGCCAGCAGCCCTGACACCGGGGAGCTGTTTTTT. Protein: CASSPDTGELFF.